This record covers a single T cell receptor (beta chain). Assay used: immunoSEQ multiplex PCR; TCRdb lists only in-frame clones, some missing. The sample holds about 57,000 clones, 80% to 95% seen once. The data stem from a study of technical replicates of blood from a handful of donors. Trimming stripped 1 base from V and 4 bases from J, with 11 bases between. The CDR3 spans 14 residues. Per germline, CDR1 MNHNS and CDR2 SASEGT. Source material: PBMCs. The TCR sequence derives from a human donor in good health. Some clones in this sample may be carry-over from other donors' samples. The chain employs TRBV6-1 and TRBJ2-7; D possibly corresponds to TRBD2 (6 bases). The DNA for the CDR3 is TGTGCCAGCAGTGAAGTATTAGCGGTATACGAGCAGTACTTC. The encoded protein is CASSEVLAVYEQYF.